The 17 T cell receptor beta chains below were found in one sample sequenced in a study of blood T cell repertoires in COVID-19. Assay used: immunoSEQ multiplex PCR; TCRdb lists only in-frame clones, some missing. The repertoire holds about 210,000 clones, with 70% to 90% as singletons. Sequenced input: peripheral blood. Source of these receptors: a woman in her 70s with COVID-19, enrolled during active disease.

This chain uses TRBV7-9 with TRBJ2-7, with TRBD1 matching 8 bases. From germline, CDR1 is SEHNR and CDR2 FQNEAQ (reference sequence). This CDR3 region has 15 residues. Unmatched junction bases numbered 8, after V lost 3 bases and J lost 4 bases. The chain's CDR3 is CASSLAGGFSYEQYF. The CDR3 bases are TGTGCCAGCAGCTTGGCAGGGGGCTTCTCTTACGAGCAGTACTTC. Drawing the rest from reference TRBV7-9 and TRBJ2-7, the complete variable domain is DTGVSQNPRHKITKRGQNVTFRCDPISEHNRLYWYRQTLGQGPEFLTYFQNEAQLEKSRLLSDRFSAERPKGSFSTLEIQRTEQGDSAMYLCASSLAGGFSYEQYFGPGTRLTVT.

This sequence joins TRBV11-3 and TRBJ2-6; weak D call: TRBD2 (6 bases). The germline gives CDR1 SGHNT, CDR2 YENEEA. Trimming cost V 7 bases and J 1 base, with 8 bases left between them. CDR3 length: 14 residues. This CDR3 reads CASKRVSGANVLTF. The CDR3, as DNA: TGTGCCAGCAAGCGGGTTTCTGGGGCCAACGTCCTGACTTTC.

V and J are TRBV13 and TRBJ1-2, with unresolved D. V was pared by 3 bases and J by 4 bases, with 9 bases between. The CDR3 has 13 amino acids. Germline values: CDR1 PRHDT, CDR2 FYEKMQ (reference sequence). CDR3 residues: CASSLRESYGYTF. The DNA of the CDR3 is TGTGCCAGCAGCTTGAGGGAGAGCTATGGCTACACCTTC.

V and J are TRBV5-4 and TRBJ1-6; the match to TRBD1 covers 7 bases. This CDR3 contains 14 residues. Germline CDR1 is SGHNT and CDR2 is YYREEE (reference sequence). J lost 8 bases, V lost 4 bases, and 6 bases had no gene match. The CDR3 region has the DNA TGTGCCAGCAGCACGACAGGGTTCGATTCACCCCTCCACTTT. Encoded protein: CASSTTGFDSPLHF.

This clone was seen a few times. This chain joins TRBV7-2 and TRBJ1-3, with no clear D. The CDR3 covers 16 residues. Trimming took off 1 base at V and 0 bases at J, with 10 bases between the two ends. Germline V gene sequence: CDR1 SGHTA, CDR2 FQGNSA. CDR3 sequence: CASSLDPYFSGNTIYF. In DNA form, the CDR3 reads TGTGCCAGCAGCTTAGATCCGTATTTCTCTGGAAACACCATATATTTT. Combining the CDR3 with reference TRBV7-2 and TRBJ1-3 gives the whole variable domain GAGVSQSPSNKVTEKGKDVELRCDPISGHTALYWYRQSLGQGLEFLIYFQGNSAPDKSGLPSDRFSAERTGGSVSTLTIQRTQQEDSAVYLCASSLDPYFSGNTIYFGEGSWLTVV.

In its sample, this clone was seen a few times. The chain is built from TRBV11-3 and TRBJ1-2; D gene ambiguous. The CDR3 runs 14 residues. Between the trimmed V and J ends, which lost 1 base and 6 bases, there was a span of 12 bases. Germline V lookup: CDR1 SGHNT, CDR2 YENEEA. In nucleotides, the CDR3 is TGTGCCAGCAGCTTAGTTGGGGTCGGGGATGGCTACACCTTC. Amino acid sequence: CASSLVGVGDGYTF.

J is TRBJ2-1 and V is TRBV6-2 or TRBV6-3, with 12 bases lining up with TRBD2. Per germline, CDR1 MNHEY and CDR2 SVGEGT. V dropped 6 bases and J dropped 3; count of bases not matched to a gene: 3. The CDR3 runs 15 residues. Here the CDR3 reads CASSKTSGSYNEQFF. The DNA for the CDR3 is TGTGCCAGCAGCAAGACTAGCGGGAGCTACAATGAGCAGTTCTTC.

The V gene is TRBV12-5, the J gene TRBJ1-2; tentatively, D is TRBD1 (5 bases). Germline V gives CDR1 LGHNT, CDR2 FRNRAP. V lost 2 bases and J 2 bases, leaving 6 bases between the germline ends. The CDR3 is 13 amino acids. Here the CDR3 reads CASGLNRNYGYTF. In DNA, the CDR3 is TGTGCTAGTGGTTTGAACAGGAACTATGGCTACACCTTC. Using reference TRBV12-5 and TRBJ1-2 for the parts outside the CDR3, the full variable domain is DARVTQTPRHKVTEMGQEVTMRCQPILGHNTVFWYRQTMMQGLELLAYFRNRAPLDDSGMPKDRFSAEMPDATLATLKIQPSEPRDSAVYFCASGLNRNYGYTFGSGTRLTVV.

V and J are TRBV5-1 and TRBJ2-1, with 10 bases aligning to TRBD2. The CDR3 is made up of 15 amino acids. Germline V lookup: CDR1 SGHRS, CDR2 YFSETQ. J gave up 3 bases and V 7 bases, and 7 bases lay outside the gene matches. The CDR3 DNA follows: TGCGCCAGCTTTTCCGGGACTAGCGACTACAATGAGCAGTTCTTC. Its translation is CASFSGTSDYNEQFF.

To note about this clone: The junction does not match germline at one end; this may be a read error. This chain connects TRBV6-1 to TRBJ2-1, with 8 bases matching TRBD2. This CDR3 is built from 16 residues. The germline V gene has CDR1 MNHNS and CDR2 SASEGT. The CDR3 spells CASREAGVGPYNEQFF. The CDR3, as DNA: TGTGCCAGCAGGGAAGCGGGAGTAGGCCCCTACAATGAGCAGTTCTTC.

The rearrangement joins TRBV7-9 to TRBJ2-1, with TRBD2 as a possible D gene (5 bases). Germline V CDR1 and CDR2: SEHNR, FQNEAQ (reference sequence). This CDR3 contains 14 residues. V was clipped by 2 bases and J by 6 bases, with 11 bases between them. CDR3 sequence (DNA): TGTGCCAGCAGCTTATACCGGGGTGGCAATGAGCAGTTCTTC. Translated, it gives CASSLYRGGNEQFF.

Notes on this clone: Other DNA sequences of this sample code for an identical CDR3. The chain is built from TRBV5-1 and TRBJ1-6, with 8 bases matching TRBD1. The junction had 2 bases not matched to a gene; V was cut back by 0 bases and J by 9 bases. This CDR3 comprises 14 residues. CDR1 and CDR2 from the germline V gene are SGHRS and YFSETQ. CDR3 sequence: CASSLAGGGSPLHF. CDR3 bases: TGCGCCAGCAGCTTGGCAGGGGGCGGTTCACCCCTCCACTTT.

This sequence joins TRBV24-1 and TRBJ1-3, with D maybe TRBD1 (5 bases). Germline CDR1 and CDR2: KGHDR and SFDVKD. Trimming removed 10 bases from V and 0 bases from J, with 12 bases in between. CDR3 length: 14 amino acids. In nucleotides, the CDR3 is TGTGCCACGGGGCAGCCGAGCTCTGGAAACACCATATATTTT. Protein sequence: CATGQPSSGNTIYF.

The rearrangement joins TRBV5-4 to TRBJ2-1; 8 bases align to TRBD2. The V and J ends lost 4 bases and 6 bases, in that order; junction bases with no gene match: 9. CDR3 length: 15 residues. Germline CDR1 and CDR2: SGHNT and YYREEE (reference sequence). DNA of the CDR3: TGTGCCAGCAGCGCCCGGGGGGGCTTAAGCAATGAGCAGTTCTTC. Protein product: CASSARGGLSNEQFF.

The CDR3 DNA reads TGTGCCAGCAGGGACAGAAGCAATCAGCCCCAGCATTTT. Its translation is CASRDRSNQPQHF. The V gene is TRBV19, the J gene TRBJ1-5; TRBD1 matches 7 bases. The CDR3 sequence is 13 residues long. The germline V gene encodes CDR1 LNHDA and CDR2 SQIVND (reference sequence). V was clipped by 9 bases and J by 1 base; unmatched bases: 3. Full variable domain (rest looked up from reference TRBV19 and TRBJ1-5): DGGITQSPKYLFRKEGQNVTLSCEQNLNHDAMYWYRQDPGQGLRLIYYSQIVNDFQKGDIAEGYSVSREKKESFPLTVTSAQKNPTAFYLCASRDRSNQPQHFGDGTRLSIL.

The V call is TRBV7-6, the J call TRBJ1-5; D unclear. Germline loops: CDR1 SGHVS, CDR2 FNYEAQ. Trimming removed 5 bases at V and 0 bases at J, with 5 bases between. The CDR3 runs 13 residues. CDR3 loop: CASSRDSNQPQHF. The CDR3 nucleotides are TGTGCCAGCAGCAGAGATAGCAATCAGCCCCAGCATTTT.

The genes are TRBV19 and TRBJ1-1, with TRBD1 matching over 11 bases. Germline V gene sequence: CDR1 LNHDA, CDR2 SQIVND (reference sequence). Losses at the gene ends were 2 bases for V and 1 base for J; bases not matched to a gene: 9. There are 18 residues in the CDR3. The CDR3 protein is CASSIFRGTGGSNTEAFF. The CDR3 DNA reads TGTGCCAGTAGTATATTTAGGGGGACAGGGGGTTCGAACACTGAAGCTTTCTTT.